The clone carrying this T cell receptor beta chain has a count of ten or more. Antigen unknown. The data derive from a study of T cell repertoires in cytomegalovirus infection. About the research overall: Used in the study were CMV epitopes, some recently identified and HLA-C-restricted, others well-studied and HLA-B-restricted. Study-wide findings and caveats: Of the TCR beta families, the public ones yielded a cumulative frequency that identified carriers of CMV plus the relevant HLA.

Germline CDR1 reads SGHVS; CDR2 reads FNYEAQ. This CDR3 contains 13 residues. With 3 bases removed from V and 2 bases from J, the gap between germline ends came to 5 bases. TCRdb recomputed calls from the reads with MiXCR, one row per CDR3 protein. The sample carries a few hundred thousand distinct CDR3 sequences, 29% recorded once. The clonotype comes from a human donor in good health (CMV status not recorded). Some clones in this sample may be carry-over from other donors' samples. V usage is TRBV7-6 and J usage is TRBJ1-5; D call uncertain. Sequencing was performed on cultured PBMCs, taken from culture after CMV antigen stimulation. Written as DNA, the CDR3 is TGTGCCAGCAGCTTGTCCCGCAATCAGCCCCAGCATTTT. Translation: CASSLSRNQPQHF.